The following is a T cell receptor (beta chain) sequence with its context. Antigen specificity is unknown. The sample comes from a study of cytomegalovirus exposure and HLA in healthy donors. The CDR3 loop spans 17 amino acids. After removal of 3 bases from V and 0 bases from J, the junction contained 6 bases not matched to a gene. CDR1 is WSHSY and CDR2 is SAAADI in the germline V gene. Donors in the study were healthy people who gave bone marrow. Whole-study results and caveats: Most TCR beta V segments were productive about 87% or about 30% of the time in an earlier analysis. Sequences of the TCR beta chain were said to predict the HLA-A and HLA-B alleles of most subjects accurately. Owing to their indistinguishability, certain V segments, notably TRBV6-2 and TRBV6-3, were excluded.

The primer mix had 60 Vbeta and 13 Jbeta primers. The method was immunoSEQ multiplex PCR; TCRdb's version includes in-frame clones alone and lacks a portion of them. Altogether 150,000 or so clones are present, roughly 80% being singletons, with the ten largest covering 9.7%. V gene TRBV10-2 combines with J gene TRBJ2-1; 9 positions agree with TRBD2. The clonotype originates from a man aged 18 to 29 in good health and CMV-seropositive. Sequenced: PBMCs. The CDR3 coding sequence is TGCGCCAGCAGTGAAGCGACTAGCGGAAGCTCCTACAATGAGCAGTTCTTC. Encoded protein: CASSEATSGSSYNEQFF.